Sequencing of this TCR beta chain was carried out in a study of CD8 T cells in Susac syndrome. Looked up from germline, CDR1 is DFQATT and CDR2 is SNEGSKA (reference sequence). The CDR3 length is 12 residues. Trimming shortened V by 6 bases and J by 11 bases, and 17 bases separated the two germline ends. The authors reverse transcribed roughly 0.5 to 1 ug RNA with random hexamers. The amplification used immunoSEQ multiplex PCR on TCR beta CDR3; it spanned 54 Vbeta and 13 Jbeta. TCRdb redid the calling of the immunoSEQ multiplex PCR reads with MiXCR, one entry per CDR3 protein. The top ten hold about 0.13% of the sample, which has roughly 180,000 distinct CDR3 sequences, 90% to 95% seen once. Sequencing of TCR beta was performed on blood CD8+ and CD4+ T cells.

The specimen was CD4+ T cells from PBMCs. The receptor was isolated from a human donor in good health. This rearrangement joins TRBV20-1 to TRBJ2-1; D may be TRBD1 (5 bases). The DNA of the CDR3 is TGCAGTGCCACAGGACGGTCCCAAAAGCAGTTCTTC. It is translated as CSATGRSQKQFF.